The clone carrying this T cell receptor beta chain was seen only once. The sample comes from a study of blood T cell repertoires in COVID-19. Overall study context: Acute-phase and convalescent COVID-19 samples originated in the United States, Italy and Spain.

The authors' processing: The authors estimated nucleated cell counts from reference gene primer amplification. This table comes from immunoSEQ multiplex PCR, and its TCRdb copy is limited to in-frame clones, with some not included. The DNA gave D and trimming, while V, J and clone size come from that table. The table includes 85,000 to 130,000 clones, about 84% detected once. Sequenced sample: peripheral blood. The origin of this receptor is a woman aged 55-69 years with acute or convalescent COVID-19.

CDR3 protein: CASSYSRVMTEAFF. The CDR3 DNA reads as TGTGCCAGCAGTTACTCGAGGGTCATGACTGAAGCTTTCTTT. J is TRBJ1-1 and V is TRBV6-5, with unresolved D. V gave up 0 bases and J gave up 5 bases, with 10 bases separating them. The CDR3 runs to 14 residues. CDR1 and CDR2 (germline): MNHEY, SVGAGI.